The present entry profiles one T cell receptor (beta chain) with its context. Its target is not known. Germline CDR1 SNHLY, CDR2 FYNNEI. The CDR3 runs 15 residues. V lost 5 bases, J lost 0 bases, and 11 bases lay in between. Tagging with unique molecular identifiers was applied to individual cDNA molecules. Using its own MiXCR run on the 5' RACE reads, TCRdb lists one record per CDR3 protein. The sample records under 50,000 distinct CDR3 sequences, about 4.1% being singletons. The data derive from a study of early T cells in non-severe SARS-CoV-2 infection. The wider study: Whole-blood bulk RNA, unsorted, was sequenced, and chains were unpaired.

General observations from the study: VDJdb matches were skewed toward anti-spike CD8 T cell responses.

V and J are TRBV2 and TRBJ2-1; maybe TRBD2 (6 bases). The sample taken for sequencing was whole blood. The TCR was taken from an adult who was a healthcare worker with PCR-confirmed SARS-CoV-2 infection or an uninfected control (not recorded which). DNA of the CDR3: TGTGCCAGCAGTCCAAGGCGGGACTCCTACAATGAGCAGTTCTTC. The encoded protein is CASSPRRDSYNEQFF.